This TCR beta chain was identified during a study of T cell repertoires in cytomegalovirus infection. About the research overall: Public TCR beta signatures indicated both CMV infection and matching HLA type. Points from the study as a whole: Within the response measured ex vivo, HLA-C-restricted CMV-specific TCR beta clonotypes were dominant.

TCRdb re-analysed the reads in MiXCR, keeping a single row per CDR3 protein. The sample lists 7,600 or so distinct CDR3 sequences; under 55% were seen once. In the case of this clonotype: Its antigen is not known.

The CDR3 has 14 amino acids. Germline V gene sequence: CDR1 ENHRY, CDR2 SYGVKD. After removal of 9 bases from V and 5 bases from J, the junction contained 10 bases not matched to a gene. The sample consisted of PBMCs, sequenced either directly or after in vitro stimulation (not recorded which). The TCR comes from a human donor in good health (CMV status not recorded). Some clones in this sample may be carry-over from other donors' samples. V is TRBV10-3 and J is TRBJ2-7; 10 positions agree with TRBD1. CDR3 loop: CAIKPGQGMDEQYF. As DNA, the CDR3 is TGTGCCATAAAGCCGGGACAGGGGATGGACGAGCAGTACTTC.